The present T cell receptor (beta chain) was sequenced within a study of T cells in Graves' hyperthyroidism and ophthalmopathy. This clonotype was observed at least ten times. Researchers took RNA transcripts and amplified the TCR beta CDR3 regions from them. The study used the HTBI primer set for a first-round RT-PCR of the TCR CDR3. TCRdb used MiXCR to reprocess the multiplex PCR reads, holding one entry per CDR3 protein. The table includes hundreds of thousands of distinct CDR3 sequences, 15% to 19% detected once. Not enrolled were patients with uncontrolled infection, other autoimmune disease, pregnancy or lactation. CDR3 length: 17 residues. With 1 base clipped from V and 0 bases from J, the junction kept 6 bases outside the gene matches. Germline V gene sequence: CDR1 SGHRS, CDR2 YFSETQ.

The J gene is TRBJ1-1, the V gene TRBV5-1, with TRBD1 matching 10 bases. The sequencing sample was made of blood. The receptor was isolated from a young woman with Graves' hyperthyroidism that later progressed to Graves' ophthalmopathy. The CDR3 nucleotides read TGCGCCAGCAGCTTGACGACAGGGGGCCTTTTGAACACTGAAGCTTTCTTT. This gives the protein CASSLTTGGLLNTEAFF.